A single TCR beta chain is shown here with its context. The record originates from a study of blood T cells in healthy people across ages. The length of the CDR3 is 14 residues. From germline, CDR1 is SGHRS and CDR2 YFSETQ. Trimming left V 4 bases short and J 5 bases short, with 12 bases between. Per sample, no less than 6 micrograms of total RNA were extracted. A second PCR, run for roughly 7 to 12 cycles, used a sample-barcoded 5' primer plus a J-beta primer mix. Every sample returned 2.5 million or more CDR3-containing paired-end reads. TCRdb re-called the 5' RACE reads through MiXCR, storing one row per CDR3 protein. The table has 800,000 to 950,000 distinct CDR3 sequences, about 29% seen once. The same sample was also used in a study of T cells of mothers and their children. That work contributes: The donor cohort consisted of three healthy Caucasian mothers and their six children. Each mother gave over 9.5 million TCR beta CDR3 reads; each child, approximately 3 million.

This TCR was sampled from a woman aged 40 to 50 in good health. The sequencing sample was made of blood. This rearrangement joins TRBV5-1 to TRBJ1-4; tentative D call: TRBD1 (5 bases). CDR3 nucleotides: TGCGCCAGCAGCCCTAGGGGCCGGAATGAAAAACTGTTTTTT. It yields the protein CASSPRGRNEKLFF.